What follows are 21 T cell receptor beta chains derived from one specimen sequenced in a study of blood T cell repertoires in COVID-19. Repertoires were generated with immunoSEQ multiplex PCR, while TCRdb's copy carries only in-frame clones and drops some. The sample carries more than 200,000 clones, over 75% recorded once. Sequenced input: PBMCs or T cells enriched from blood (not recorded which). The receptors were sampled from a young woman who had been exposed to COVID-19.

V and J are TRBV5-1 and TRBJ1-2; D remains ambiguous. CDR1 and CDR2 from the germline V gene are SGHRS and YFSETQ. CDR3 length equals 15 residues. V shed 0 bases and J shed 5 bases, with 14 bases lying between them. The CDR3 region has the DNA TGCGCCAGCAGCTTGGAATTGGGTTCTAGGTATGGCTACACCTTC. It codes for CASSLELGSRYGYTF.

This clone was counted a single time. The chain employs TRBV27 and TRBJ2-3, with 9 nucleotides matching TRBD2. Germline lookup yields CDR1 MNHEY and CDR2 SMNVEV (reference sequence). Trimming removed 6 bases from V and 3 bases from J; junction bases left unmatched: 7. This CDR3 contains 15 residues. The CDR3 region has the DNA TGTGCCAGCAGGGTAGCGGGAGAGGCTACAGATACGCAGTATTTT. Translated: CASRVAGEATDTQYF.

The chain joins TRBV11-1 to TRBJ1-2, with 9 nucleotides matching TRBD1. The CDR3 runs to 17 residues. CDR1 SGHAT and CDR2 FQDESV come from the germline V gene (reference sequence). With 0 bases clipped from V and 8 bases from J, the junction kept 13 bases outside the gene matches. The CDR3 reads CASSLALGQGPEYGYTF. CDR3 DNA: TGTGCCAGCAGCTTAGCGCTCGGACAGGGGCCGGAATACGGCTACACCTTC. The whole variable domain, remainder taken from reference TRBV11-1 and TRBJ1-2, is EAEVAQSPRYKITEKSQAVAFWCDPISGHATLYWYRQILGQGPELLVQFQDESVVDDSQLPKDRFSAERLKGVDSTLKIQPAELGDSAMYLCASSLALGQGPEYGYTFGSGTRLTVV.

J is TRBJ2-3 and V is TRBV9; 7 bases match TRBD2. V was pared by 2 bases and J by 3 bases, with 9 bases of the junction left unmatched. Germline V gene sequence: CDR1 SGDLS, CDR2 YYNGEE. The CDR3 is 16 residues long. The CDR3 bases are TGTGCCAGCAGCGTCTCTAGCGGTATTTGGACAGATACGCAGTATTTT. Its translation: CASSVSSGIWTDTQYF. Full variable domain (remainder filled in from reference TRBV9 and TRBJ2-3): DSGVTQTPKHLITATGQRVTLRCSPRSGDLSVYWYQQSLDQGLQFLIQYYNGEERAKGNILERFSAQQFPDLHSELNLSSLELGDSALYFCASSVSSGIWTDTQYFGPGTRLTVL.

This clone was found once. The chain links TRBV6-2 or TRBV6-3 to TRBJ1-6; D not certain. This CDR3 region has 18 residues. Trimming pared 6 bases from V and 7 bases from J, leaving 25 bases between. Per the germline V gene, CDR1 is MNHEY and CDR2 is SVGEGT. The CDR3 region has the DNA TGTGCCAGCAGCCCTACGTTCCCCCGGCGGGCGGAAAATTCACCCCTCCACTTT. Translating gives CASSPTFPRRAENSPLHF.

The CDR3 DNA follows: TGTGCCAGTAGTATTGGAGCGGGATCCCCGACTTATACGCAGTATTTT. Its translation is CASSIGAGSPTYTQYF. The chain couples TRBV19 to TRBJ2-3, with 7 positions matching TRBD2. This CDR3 is 16 amino acids long. Unmatched junction bases numbered 13, after V lost 3 bases and J lost 7 bases. The germline gives CDR1 LNHDA, CDR2 SQIVND (reference sequence).

The chain joins TRBV29-1 to TRBJ2-2; 8 bases map to TRBD2. CDR3 length: 15 amino acids. V lost 6 bases to trimming and J lost 0 bases; unmatched junction nucleotides: 6. CDR1 is SQVTM, CDR2 ANQGSEA, per germline. The CDR3 is CSVLAGKTNTGELFF. CDR3 in DNA: TGCAGCGTCTTAGCGGGAAAAACGAACACCGGGGAGCTGTTTTTT.

V is TRBV11-1 and J is TRBJ2-2; D uncertain. Trimming shortened V by 1 base and J by 3 bases, and 6 bases separated the two germline ends. The CDR3 totals 14 residues. Germline lookup yields CDR1 SGHAT and CDR2 FQDESV (reference sequence). The CDR3 sequence: CASSLVLDTGELFF. The CDR3 nucleotides are TGTGCCAGCAGCTTAGTACTTGACACCGGGGAGCTGTTTTTT.

The rearrangement joins TRBV6-5 to TRBJ1-1, with D possibly being TRBD1 (6 bases). CDR1 MNHEY and CDR2 SVGAGI come from the germline V gene. The CDR3 has 14 residues. With 8 bases removed from V and 3 bases from J, the gap between germline ends came to 16 bases. CDR3 bases: TGTGCCAGCCCCAGGGGTTTCTCGGACACTGAAGCTTTCTTT. It translates to CASPRGFSDTEAFF.

The chain joins TRBV6-5 to TRBJ2-1; a weak D match, TRBD2 (5 bases). The CDR3 is made up of 15 amino acids. V gave up 11 bases and J gave up 10 bases, with 27 bases separating them. From germline, CDR1 is MNHEY and CDR2 SVGAGI. CDR3 residues: CARQHDCPVWREQFF. The DNA of the CDR3 is TGTGCCCGCCAGCACGATTGTCCCGTGTGGAGGGAGCAGTTCTTC.

CDR3 protein: CASSWEGRGADTQYF. CDR3 coding DNA: TGCGCCAGCAGCTGGGAAGGAAGGGGCGCAGATACGCAGTATTTT. The V gene is TRBV5-1, the J gene TRBJ2-3, with D perhaps matching TRBD1 (5 bases). V was pared by 3 bases and J by 4 bases, with 15 bases between. The CDR3 contains 15 residues. Germline-derived CDR1 and CDR2 are SGHRS and YFSETQ.

The rearrangement joins TRBV5-1 to TRBJ2-7; D is unresolved. Germline CDR1 reads SGHRS; CDR2 reads YFSETQ. The V and J ends lost 0 bases and 3 bases respectively, with 4 bases between them. This CDR3 is 12 amino acids long. In DNA, the CDR3 is TGCGCCAGCAGCTTGGAACACTACGAGCAGTACTTC. Its protein product is CASSLEHYEQYF.

The chain is built from TRBV6-5 and TRBJ2-7; possible D gene TRBD1, 5 bases. The CDR3 is made up of 14 amino acids. V was clipped by 4 bases and J by 6 bases, with 16 bases between them. Germline-derived CDR1 and CDR2 are MNHEY and SVGAGI. CDR3 coding DNA: TGTGCCAGCAGTTTGCAGGGCTGGGGTGGCGAGCAGTACTTC. Translation gives CASSLQGWGGEQYF.

The chain recombines TRBV6-5 with TRBJ1-1, with 9 bases fitting TRBD1. V lost 6 bases, J lost 3 bases, and 2 bases stayed unmatched. Germline V gives CDR1 MNHEY, CDR2 SVGAGI. The CDR3 length is 13 residues. CDR3: CASSWDRDTEAFF. The DNA for the CDR3 is TGTGCCAGCAGCTGGGACAGGGACACTGAAGCTTTCTTT.

This clone was detected once. The chain has TRBV7-9 and TRBJ2-1; 10 positions agree with TRBD1. CDR1 is SEHNR, CDR2 FQNEAQ, per germline (reference sequence). CDR3 length: 15 residues. J was trimmed by 8 bases and V by 5 bases; bases with no gene match: 9. CDR3 coding DNA: TGTGCCAGCAGCCGACAGGGGGCGCTGAGGGATGAGCAGTTCTTC. The encoded protein is CASSRQGALRDEQFF.

This sequence joins TRBV2 and TRBJ2-7; 8 bases align to TRBD2. V was clipped by 7 bases and J by 2 bases; unmatched bases: 7. The CDR3 spans 14 residues. The V gene's germline CDR1 is SNHLY and CDR2 FYNNEI. CDR3 bases: TGTGCCAGCACCTCCGGGACTAGGACCTACGAGCAGTACTTC. Its translation: CASTSGTRTYEQYF.

This chain uses TRBV3-1 (or the pseudogene TRBV3-2) with TRBJ1-2, with 7 bases matching TRBD1. After removal of 0 bases from V and 6 bases from J, the junction contained 4 bases not matched to a gene. The germline V gene has CDR1 LGHDT and CDR2 YNNKEL (reference sequence). The CDR3 runs to 14 residues. The CDR3 DNA reads TGTGCCAGCAGCCAAGATCAAGGGGGCAATGGCTACACCTTC. Protein: CASSQDQGGNGYTF.

This clone was observed once. This chain uses TRBV28 with TRBJ2-1; D possibly corresponds to TRBD1 (5 bases). The V and J ends lost 5 bases and 7 bases respectively, with 18 bases between them. Germline-derived CDR1 and CDR2 are MDHEN and SYDVKM. This CDR3 is built from 15 residues. CDR3 sequence (DNA): TGTGCCAGCAGTGGTTTGAGTCTCACAGGAAATGAGCAGTTCTTC. Its translation is CASSGLSLTGNEQFF.

The chain combines TRBV6-5 with TRBJ1-5, with 9 nucleotides matching TRBD1. The ends lost 6 bases at V and 7 bases at J; junction bases unmatched: 4. CDR1 MNHEY and CDR2 SVGAGI come from the germline V gene. This CDR3 is built from 13 residues. The CDR3 DNA reads as TGTGCCAGCAGAACAGGGGGCCGGCAGCCCCAGCATTTT. This gives the protein CASRTGGRQPQHF.

J is TRBJ2-7 and V is TRBV6-5; perhaps TRBD2 as D (5 bases). The V and J ends lost 2 bases and 3 bases respectively, with 14 bases between them. The CDR3 sequence is 15 residues long. Germline CDR1 and CDR2: MNHEY and SVGAGI. CDR3 sequence (DNA): TGTGCCAGCAGTTACCGGGGAGAACGTGGCTACGAGCAGTACTTC. Encoded protein: CASSYRGERGYEQYF.

This rearrangement joins TRBV5-4 to TRBJ2-5; maybe TRBD2 (7 bases). Germline V gene data show CDR1 as SGHNT and CDR2 as YYREEE (reference sequence). V lost 4 bases and J 1 base, leaving 11 bases between the germline ends. The CDR3 spans 14 residues. The CDR3 nucleotides are TGTGCCAGCAGCGAGGGGGGGGGCCAAGAGACCCAGTACTTC. This codes for CASSEGGGQETQYF.